A single sample is the source of the 19 T cell receptor beta chains below, sequenced in a study of tumor and adjacent non-tumor tissue in lung cancer. The template was RNA from unsorted bulk tissue. The normal lung tissue was taken more than 3 cm from the tumor edge. A modified ARM-PCR protocol with three rounds of nested PCR amplified TCRbeta. TCRdb passed the multiplex PCR reads through MiXCR, listing each CDR3 protein once. This sample has 90,000 to 120,000 distinct CDR3 sequences, with about 60% found just once. Sample: distant non-tumor lung tissue. These receptors were taken from a man younger than 45 with non-small cell lung cancer.

As regards this clonotype: With a much larger clone just one base away, this may be a read error. The CDR3 end shows no conserved phenylalanine or tryptophan, and so a read error is likely. The chain recombines TRBV12-3 or TRBV12-4 with TRBJ2-7, with 11 bases fitting TRBD1. V was pared by 6 bases and J by 5 bases, with 6 bases of the junction left unmatched. CDR3 length: 14 residues. Here the CDR3 DNA reads TGTGCCAGCAGCCGGACAGGGGGCTCTAACGAGCAGTACATC. This translates into CASSRTGGSNEQYI.

Comment on this clonotype: This clone may be a read error of a much larger clone one base away. This chain connects TRBV28 to TRBJ1-1; D gene ambiguous. This CDR3 is built from 12 residues. Germline CDR1 reads MDHEN; CDR2 reads SYDVKM. This chain's CDR3 is CVSSTENTEAFF. The CDR3 DNA is TGTGTCAGCAGTACGGAGAACACTGAAGCTTTCTTT. The full variable domain, in which reference TRBV28 and TRBJ1-1 provide the parts outside the CDR3, is DVKVTQSSRYLVKRTGEKVFLECVQDMDHENMFWYRQDPGLGLRLIYFSYDVKMKEKGDIPEGYSVSREKKERFSLILESASTNQTSMYLCVSSTENTEAFFGQGTRLTVV.

A note on this clonotype: One end of the junction varies from germline; a read error may be responsible. This chain uses TRBV20-1 with TRBJ2-3, with 10 bases identical to TRBD2. The germline V gene has CDR1 DFQATT and CDR2 SNEGSKA (reference sequence). CDR3 length equals 14 residues. CDR3 nucleotides: TGCAGTGCGCTGCTAGCGGGGGCTACAGATACGCAGTTTTTT. Translation gives CSALLAGATDTQFF.

This clonotype was observed once. In this CDR3 the conserved last residue, phenylalanine or tryptophan, is missing, so a read error is likely. It is unclear where the CDR3 begins or ends on the DNA, so no DNA is shown, and the CDR3 is as TCRdb lists it. The V and J genes are TRBV4-2 and TRBJ2-3; the table's TRBD2 call for D was not verified on the DNA. From germline, CDR1 is LGHNA and CDR2 YNFKEQ. The CDR3 extends over 13 residues, inclusive of both ends. Here the CDR3 reads CASSSLRADTRYY.

Regarding this clonotype: This clone may be a read error of a much larger clone one base away. The rearrangement uses TRBV6-5 and TRBJ2-1; 8 bases line up with TRBD2. This CDR3 comprises 16 residues. Germline lookup yields CDR1 MNHEY and CDR2 SVGAGI. CDR3 in amino acids: CSSGPGGAKLYNEQFF. In DNA, the CDR3 is TGTTCCAGCGGTCCCGGGGGGGCTAAACTTTACAATGAGCAGTTCTTC.

About this clonotype: One end of the junction fails to match germline, which may point to a read error. The chain is built from TRBV11-2 and TRBJ1-4, with D maybe TRBD1 (5 bases). Per germline, CDR1 SGHAT and CDR2 FQNNGV. There are 15 residues in the CDR3. The CDR3 region is CASSSISGFSKKLFF. CDR3 bases: TGTGCAAGCAGCTCTATTTCAGGGTTTTCTAAAAAACTGTTTTTT.

The chain is built from TRBV6-5 and TRBJ2-7, with D perhaps matching TRBD2 (5 bases). The germline CDR1 and CDR2 sequences are MNHEY and SVGAGI. The CDR3 loop spans 12 amino acids. CDR3 region: CTNSLYGNEQYF. Here the CDR3 DNA reads TGTACCAACAGCCTATACGGGAACGAGCAGTACTTC.

Comment on this clonotype: One junction end disagrees with the germline gene, perhaps due to a read error. This chain links TRBV20-1 with TRBJ2-7; D is unclear. This CDR3 has 12 amino acids. Germline CDR1 DFQATT, CDR2 SNEGSKA (reference sequence). The CDR3 DNA sequence: TGCAGTGCTCTCTTTCCACTCTCCGAGAAGTACTTC. Its translation is CSALFPLSEKYF.

A word on this clonotype: At one end, the junction sequence differs from germline, possibly due to a read error. The V call is TRBV11-3, the J call TRBJ2-7; D may be TRBD1 or TRBD2 (5 bases each). The CDR3 has 15 residues. The germline CDR1 and CDR2 sequences are SGHNT and YENEEA. For the CDR3, the DNA is TGTACCAGCACCCGGGGCGCAAGGATTTTCTACGAGCAGTACTTC. Residues: CTSTRGARIFYEQYF.

The V call is TRBV6-5, the J call TRBJ2-7, with a possible D match to TRBD1 (5 bases). The CDR3 is 13 amino acids. Trimming stripped 9 bases from V and 3 bases from J, with 15 bases between. Germline V gene sequence: CDR1 MNHEY, CDR2 SVGAGI. The CDR3 region has the DNA TGTGCCAGGAGCATCGAAGACAGCTACGAGCAGTACTTC. Its protein is CARSIEDSYEQYF.

V gene TRBV20-1 combines with J gene TRBJ1-1; D is ambiguous. The germline V gene has CDR1 DFQATT and CDR2 SNEGSKA (reference sequence). The CDR3 spans 11 residues. V gave up 3 bases and J gave up 6 bases, with 8 bases separating them. In nucleotides, the CDR3 is TGCAGTGCTAGTAGAGAGCCTGAAGCTTTCTTT. Translation: CSASREPEAFF.

This clonotype was counted many times. The chain couples TRBV20-1 to TRBJ2-5; no clear D gene. The CDR3 sequence is 13 residues long. Trimming took 3 bases from V and 3 from J, leaving 11 bases between them. Germline assignment: CDR1 DFQATT and CDR2 SNEGSKA (reference sequence). The CDR3 spells CSASPAGKETQYF. CDR3 bases: TGCAGTGCTAGTCCTGCAGGCAAAGAGACCCAGTACTTC.

In its sample, this clonotype was seen many times. The chain employs TRBV20-1 and TRBJ2-1; 7 bases agree with TRBD2. The CDR3 sequence is 14 residues long. Losses at the gene ends were 3 bases for V and 9 bases for J; bases not matched to a gene: 11. CDR1 and CDR2 from the germline V gene are DFQATT and SNEGSKA (reference sequence). DNA for the CDR3: TGCAGTGCTAGTTCGGTCGGGGGGATTGGTGAGCAGTTCTTC. It specifies CSASSVGGIGEQFF.

With respect to this clonotype: A much more abundant neighbour one base away suggests this may be a read error. The chain couples TRBV7-9 to TRBJ2-7, with D maybe TRBD2 (6 bases). The length of the CDR3 is 15 residues. The germline CDR1 and CDR2 sequences are SEHNR and FQNEAQ (reference sequence). The CDR3 reads CASGLALEGGHEQYF. CDR3 DNA: TGTGCCAGCGGCTTAGCGCTGGAGGGCGGCCACGAGCAGTACTTC.

This clonotype was detected many times. The CDR3 DNA follows: TGTGCCAGCAGCCCCAACCTCTACGAGCAGTACTTC. Translated, it gives CASSPNLYEQYF. The chain uses TRBV7-8 and TRBJ2-7; D gene uncertain. The CDR3 is 12 amino acids. The germline V gene has CDR1 SGHVS and CDR2 FQNEAQ. Trimming stripped 5 bases from V and 3 bases from J, with 8 bases between.

As regards this clonotype: A much larger clone sits a single nucleotide away, making a read error possible. This chain joins TRBV6-2 or TRBV6-3 and TRBJ2-7, with D unresolved. Germline V gene data show CDR1 as MNHEY and CDR2 as SVGEGT. The CDR3 has 13 residues. This CDR3 reads CDSSYSASYEQYF. The CDR3 DNA follows: TGTGACAGCAGTTACTCAGCTTCCTACGAGCAGTACTTC.

On this clonotype itself: A read error may explain this, as a much larger clone is one base away. The chain uses TRBV20-1 and TRBJ2-3; D perhaps matches TRBD2 (5 bases). Per the germline V gene, CDR1 is DFQATT and CDR2 is SNEGSKA (reference sequence). The CDR3 has 13 amino acids. CDR3 in DNA: TGCAGTACTAGAGGGCTGAGCCCGGATACGCAGTATTTT. This codes for CSTRGLSPDTQYF.

Comments on this clonotype: Because the CDR3 is missing its conserved closing phenylalanine or tryptophan, this is likely a read error. This chain joins TRBV6-2 or TRBV6-3 and TRBJ1-5, with D maybe TRBD1 (5 bases). Deletions cut 6 bases from V and 5 bases from J, with 14 bases between. The CDR3 contains 14 residues. The germline V gene encodes CDR1 MNHEY and CDR2 SVGEGT. DNA of the CDR3: TGTGCCAGCAGCCCCGGGAGGGGATATCAGCCCCAGCATTCT. Translating gives CASSPGRGYQPQHS.

About this clonotype: An end of the junction differs from the germline gene, which may be a read error. The gene calls are TRBV4-1 and TRBJ1-2; possibly TRBD1 for D (6 bases). Germline CDR1 is MGHRA and CDR2 is YSYEKL. The CDR3 is 17 amino acids. The CDR3 sequence is CASSQDRPGAKNCGYTF. DNA for the CDR3: TGCGCCAGCAGCCAAGATCGTCCGGGGGCGAAGAACTGTGGCTACACCTTC.